These 28 T cell receptor beta chains originate from one sample sequenced in a study of blood T cell repertoires in COVID-19. The data were produced by immunoSEQ multiplex PCR, yet TCRdb's version contains in-frame clones alone and is incomplete. The sample has fewer than 150,000 clones; 75% to 90% are singletons. Sequencing input: peripheral blood. The source is a human donor in a cohort sampled during active COVID-19.

The genes are TRBV6-5 and TRBJ2-2, with D perhaps TRBD2 (6 bases). V lost 6 bases and J 4 bases, leaving 6 bases between the germline ends. This CDR3 is built from 12 residues. Germline values: CDR1 MNHEY, CDR2 SVGAGI. The CDR3 region is CASRGGTGELFF. The CDR3 DNA follows: TGTGCCAGCAGGGGAGGCACCGGGGAGCTGTTTTTT.

The chain couples TRBV30 to TRBJ1-1; 7 nucleotides match TRBD1. The CDR3 spans 13 residues. V was pared by 1 base and J by 1 base, with 0 bases of the junction left unmatched. Germline V gene sequence: CDR1 GTSNPN, CDR2 SVGIG (reference sequence). The CDR3 here is CAWSGTGNTEAFF. CDR3 bases: TGTGCCTGGAGTGGGACAGGGAACACTGAAGCTTTCTTT. The whole variable domain, filled in from reference TRBV30 and TRBJ1-1, reads SQTIHQWPATLVQPVGSPLSLECTVEGTSNPNLYWYRQAAGRGLQLLFYSVGIGQISSEVPQNLSASRPQDRQFILSSKKLLLSDSGFYLCAWSGTGNTEAFFGQGTRLTVV.

The V call is TRBV4-1, the J call TRBJ2-1; D not certain. Between the trimmed V and J ends, which lost 0 bases and 6 bases, there was a span of 12 bases. The CDR3 is 15 amino acids. Germline values: CDR1 MGHRA, CDR2 YSYEKL. The CDR3 DNA follows: TGCGCCAGCAGCCAAGAAAGGCAGGCCCCCAATGAGCAGTTCTTC. Protein product: CASSQERQAPNEQFF.

The chain combines TRBV5-4 with TRBJ2-7, with 8 bases aligning to TRBD1. The CDR3 consists of 14 residues. The trim removed 4 bases at V and 0 bases at J, leaving 3 bases unmatched. Germline assignment: CDR1 SGHNT and CDR2 YYREEE (reference sequence). The CDR3 spells CASSRDRNSYEQYV. The CDR3 DNA reads TGTGCCAGCAGCCGGGACAGGAACTCCTACGAGCAGTACGTC.

The chain uses TRBV7-6 and TRBJ2-7, with 7 bases aligning to TRBD2. The CDR3 contains 16 residues. The germline CDR1 and CDR2 sequences are SGHVS and FNYEAQ. J lost 0 bases, V lost 1 base, and 6 bases had no gene match. This chain's CDR3 is CASSLDGGGASYEQYF. DNA of the CDR3: TGTGCCAGCAGCTTAGACGGCGGGGGTGCCTCCTACGAGCAGTACTTC.

The genes are TRBV5-5 and TRBJ1-3; the D is unclear. Germline CDR1 is SGHKS and CDR2 is YYEKEE (reference sequence). The CDR3 is 17 residues long. V was trimmed by 4 bases and J by 0 bases, leaving 17 bases between them. The CDR3 loop is CASSTTAAGLSGNTIYF. CDR3 DNA: TGTGCCAGCAGCACTACCGCCGCAGGACTCTCTGGAAACACCATATATTTT. Filled out from reference TRBV5-5 and TRBJ1-3, the complete variable domain reads DAGVTQSPTHLIKTRGQQVTLRCSPISGHKSVSWYQQVLGQGPQFIFQYYEKEERGRGNFPDRFSARQFPNYSSELNVNALLLGDSALYLCASSTTAAGLSGNTIYFGEGSWLTVV.

The chain combines TRBV5-6 with TRBJ2-7, with D maybe TRBD2 (6 bases). This CDR3 is 13 amino acids long. Germline V gene sequence: CDR1 SGHDT, CDR2 YYEEEE. Trimming shortened V by 3 bases and J by 5 bases, and 12 bases separated the two germline ends. The CDR3: CASSSGGDHEQYV. The CDR3 bases are TGTGCCAGCAGCTCCGGAGGGGACCACGAGCAGTACGTC.

The V and J genes are TRBV19 and TRBJ2-1; no definite D call. The CDR3 is 15 residues long. Per the germline V gene, CDR1 is LNHDA and CDR2 is SQIVND (reference sequence). The V end lost 3 bases, the J end lost 1 base, and 10 bases lay between the germline ends. DNA for the CDR3: TGTGCCAGTAGTATCAGTCTGGCATCCTACAATGAGCAGTTCTTC. Translated, it gives CASSISLASYNEQFF. The full variable domain, in which reference TRBV19 and TRBJ2-1 provide the parts outside the CDR3, is DGGITQSPKYLFRKEGQNVTLSCEQNLNHDAMYWYRQDPGQGLRLIYYSQIVNDFQKGDIAEGYSVSREKKESFPLTVTSAQKNPTAFYLCASSISLASYNEQFFGPGTRLTVL.

V is TRBV14 and J is TRBJ2-1; the D is unclear. The CDR3 consists of 11 residues. Trimming took 2 bases from V and 11 from J, leaving 7 bases between them. In germline, CDR1 is SGHDN, CDR2 FVKESK. The CDR3 reads CASSQKYKQFF. As DNA, the CDR3 is TGTGCCAGCAGCCAAAAGTACAAGCAGTTCTTC.

The gene calls are TRBV27 and TRBJ2-7, with D tentatively TRBD1 (5 bases). The V end was cut by 5 bases, the J end by 6 bases, with 11 bases between. The CDR3 spans 12 residues. From germline, CDR1 is MNHEY and CDR2 SMNVEV (reference sequence). The CDR3 sequence is CASSPGSSEQYF. The CDR3 DNA reads as TGTGCCAGCAGTCCAGGGTCTAGCGAGCAGTACTTC.

The chain combines TRBV7-2 with TRBJ2-2, with a weak D call TRBD2 (6 bases). Deletions cut 0 bases from V and 6 bases from J, with 14 bases between. The V gene's germline CDR1 is SGHTA and CDR2 FQGNSA. The CDR3 runs 16 residues. CDR3 nucleotides: TGTGCCAGCAGCTTAGCTGCCCCTAGCGTGCCCGGGGAGCTGTTTTTT. This encodes CASSLAAPSVPGELFF.

This chain joins TRBV10-1 and TRBJ2-7; perhaps TRBD1 as D (5 bases). This CDR3 contains 13 residues. Germline values: CDR1 WNHNN, CDR2 SYGVQD (reference sequence). V was cut by 11 bases and J by 7 bases, with 21 bases left in between. The DNA for the CDR3 is TGCGCCCTCTCGAGCACAGGCGGTTTAGAGCAGTACTTC. Protein: CALSSTGGLEQYF.

Written as DNA, the CDR3 is TGTGCCAGCAGCCCCATTAAAGTAGCGGGGGAAAAGCAGTTCTTC. Its translation: CASSPIKVAGEKQFF. V usage is TRBV7-2 and J usage is TRBJ2-1, with 9 nucleotides matching TRBD2. The CDR3 runs to 15 residues. The germline gives CDR1 SGHTA, CDR2 FQGNSA. V was clipped by 5 bases and J by 11 bases; unmatched bases: 13.

The rearrangement links TRBV3-1 (or the pseudogene TRBV3-2) to TRBJ1-1; 8 positions agree with TRBD1. Trimming removed 0 bases from V and 5 bases from J; junction bases left unmatched: 5. Germline V gives CDR1 LGHDT, CDR2 YNNKEL (reference sequence). The CDR3 totals 15 residues. The CDR3 is CASSQDLTGVTEAFF. CDR3 nucleotide sequence: TGTGCCAGCAGCCAAGATCTGACAGGGGTTACTGAAGCTTTCTTT.

V and J are TRBV5-1 and TRBJ1-5; TRBD1 agrees at 10 bases. This CDR3 contains 15 residues. The ends lost 3 bases at V and 5 bases at J; junction bases unmatched: 5. CDR1 and CDR2 (germline): SGHRS, YFSETQ. CDR3 nucleotides: TGCGCCAGCAGCTCGGGGACAGGGGTTCATCAGCCCCAGCATTTT. This gives the protein CASSSGTGVHQPQHF.

Here the CDR3 DNA reads TGTGCCAGCAGTCCCCAATCCGACAGGGCTTTATACTATGGCTACACCTTC. Protein: CASSPQSDRALYYGYTF. The chain has TRBV27 and TRBJ1-2; TRBD1 aligns across 7 bases. The length of the CDR3 is 17 residues. Looked up from germline, CDR1 is MNHEY and CDR2 is SMNVEV (reference sequence). Trimming took 5 bases from V and 3 from J; bases not matched to a gene: 15.

This chain uses TRBV15 with TRBJ2-4; D call uncertain. Per the germline V gene, CDR1 is LNHNV and CDR2 is YYDKDF (reference sequence). The ends were cut back, 0 bases at V and 3 bases at J, with 12 bases in the middle. CDR3 length: 16 amino acids. Written as DNA, the CDR3 is TGTGCCACCAGCAGAGATTCTTTCCAGATCAAAAACATTCAGTACTTC. Its translation is CATSRDSFQIKNIQYF. The entire variable domain, with the rest obtained from reference TRBV15 and TRBJ2-4, is as follows: DAMVIQNPRYQVTQFGKPVTLSCSQTLNHNVMYWYQQKSSQAPKLLFHYYDKDFNNEADTPDNFQSRRPNTSFCFLDIRSPGLGDTAMYLCATSRDSFQIKNIQYFGAGTRLSVL.

In this sample, this clone turned up once. The J gene is TRBJ1-6, the V gene TRBV10-1; D perhaps matches TRBD1 (5 bases). The length of the CDR3 is 13 residues. V was cut by 3 bases and J by 12 bases, with 12 bases left in between. Per germline, CDR1 WNHNN and CDR2 SYGVQD (reference sequence). The CDR3 is CASSESSGRPLHF. Here the CDR3 DNA reads TGCGCCAGCAGTGAATCTTCAGGGCGACCCCTCCACTTT.

The chain carries TRBV11-3 and TRBJ2-1; TRBD1 aligns across 9 bases. Germline trimming cut 4 bases from V and 3 bases from J; bases unmatched to any gene: 7. Germline V gene lookup returns CDR1 SGHNT and CDR2 YENEEA. CDR3 length: 16 amino acids. The CDR3 protein is CASSSRSGQGYNEQFF. DNA of the CDR3: TGTGCCAGCAGCTCTCGGTCGGGACAGGGCTACAATGAGCAGTTCTTC. Together with reference TRBV11-3 and TRBJ2-1, the CDR3 gives the full variable domain: EAGVVQSPRYKIIEKKQPVAFWCNPISGHNTLYWYLQNLGQGPELLIRYENEEAVDDSQLPKDRFSAERLKGVDSTLKIQPAELGDSAVYLCASSSRSGQGYNEQFFGPGTRLTVL.

The rearrangement joins TRBV6-5 to TRBJ1-2; D unclear. CDR3 length: 13 amino acids. Germline V gene sequence: CDR1 MNHEY, CDR2 SVGAGI. V was cut by 5 bases and J by 4 bases, with 11 bases left in between. As DNA, the CDR3 is TGTGCCAGCAGTCATGAGAGATTCTATGGCTACACCTTC. Residues: CASSHERFYGYTF.

The V call is TRBV5-1, the J call TRBJ2-1, with 8 bases identical to TRBD2. Germline-derived CDR1 and CDR2 are SGHRS and YFSETQ. V trimming: 7 bases; J trimming: 8 bases; junction bases outside the gene matches: 14. The CDR3 is 15 amino acids. The DNA of the CDR3 is TGCGCCAGCCAGCCCTTCGGGGGGGTGAACGATGAGCAGTTCTTC. Translated, it gives CASQPFGGVNDEQFF.

This clone was seen a handful of times. This chain joins TRBV12-5 and TRBJ2-3; TRBD1 is a possible D gene (6 bases). There are 14 residues in the CDR3. The V gene lost 3 bases and the J gene lost 0 bases, with 7 bases spanning the gap. Germline V lookup: CDR1 LGHNT, CDR2 FRNRAP. CDR3 sequence: CASGLDRSTDTQYF. CDR3 in DNA: TGTGCTAGTGGTTTAGACAGGAGCACAGATACGCAGTATTTT.

The chain recombines TRBV7-8 with TRBJ2-4, with TRBD1 matching 9 bases. This CDR3 has 15 residues. Germline trimming cut 5 bases from V and 8 bases from J; bases unmatched to any gene: 10. Germline V lookup: CDR1 SGHVS, CDR2 FQNEAQ. The CDR3 nucleotides read TGTGCCAGCAGCCGAAGCCCGGGACAGGGCTACATTCAGTACTTC. Encoded protein: CASSRSPGQGYIQYF.

The chain employs TRBV5-6 and TRBJ2-7; TRBD2 might be the D (6 bases). This CDR3 region has 15 residues. Looked up from germline, CDR1 is SGHDT and CDR2 is YYEEEE. The germline V and J ends were trimmed by 0 bases and 6 bases, with 16 bases remaining between them. CDR3 protein: CASSLGQAGFPEQYF. CDR3 bases: TGTGCCAGCAGCTTGGGTCAGGCGGGATTTCCCGAGCAGTACTTC.

The chain has TRBV28 and TRBJ1-4, with no clear D. The CDR3 extends over 13 amino acids. The germline V gene encodes CDR1 MDHEN and CDR2 SYDVKM. V was trimmed by 6 bases and J by 4 bases, leaving 9 bases between them. CDR3 in amino acids: CASSPPFNEKLFF. For the CDR3, the DNA is TGTGCCAGCAGCCCCCCCTTTAATGAAAAACTGTTTTTT.

The gene calls are TRBV30 and TRBJ1-1; 9 nucleotides align to TRBD1. The CDR3 runs to 15 residues. Trimming at V came to 5 bases and at J to 3 bases, leaving 10 bases not matched to a gene. The germline V gene encodes CDR1 GTSNPN and CDR2 SVGIG (reference sequence). In nucleotides, the CDR3 is TGTGCCTGGGATCGAACAGGGGGCGCGGACACTGAAGCTTTCTTT. Protein product: CAWDRTGGADTEAFF. Looking up the rest from reference TRBV30 and TRBJ1-1 gives the full variable domain: SQTIHQWPATLVQPVGSPLSLECTVEGTSNPNLYWYRQAAGRGLQLLFYSVGIGQISSEVPQNLSASRPQDRQFILSSKKLLLSDSGFYLCAWDRTGGADTEAFFGQGTRLTVV.

DNA of the CDR3: TGTGCTAGTGGTTTTTGCCACCGGGGATGTGAGCAGTACTTC. Encoded protein: CASGFCHRGCEQYF. The rearrangement links TRBV12-5 to TRBJ2-7; maybe TRBD2 (5 bases). The V and J ends lost 3 bases and 7 bases respectively, with 16 bases between them. This CDR3 is built from 14 residues. The germline V gene encodes CDR1 LGHNT and CDR2 FRNRAP.

The chain combines TRBV24-1 with TRBJ1-5; possible D gene TRBD1, 6 bases. Trimming pared 4 bases from V and 7 bases from J, leaving 10 bases between. Germline CDR1 reads KGHDR; CDR2 reads SFDVKD. CDR3 length equals 13 residues. For the CDR3, the DNA is TGTGCCACCAGTGAGGGGGCGAACCAGCCCCAGCATTTT. Encoded protein: CATSEGANQPQHF.